The 27 T cell receptor beta chains below were found in one sample sequenced in a study of graft-versus-host responses after intestinal transplantation. The table came from immunoSEQ multiplex PCR; TCRdb's copy has only in-frame clones and leaves some out. Counted here are 4,300 or so clones, less than 35% occurring once; the ten biggest clones make up 24%. Responders (roughly 200,000, CFSE-labeled) met roughly 200,000 stimulators that were irradiated and violet-dye-labeled. This specimen consisted of alloreactive CD8+ T cells from a mixed lymphocyte reaction culture, obtained before transplantation. Subset of the sample: CFSE-low proliferating T cells sorted from approximately 6-day pre-transplant mixed lymphocyte reaction (GvH or HvG direction). All receptors derive from a human patient who was an organ donor for intestinal transplantation.

The chain recombines TRBV2 with TRBJ2-2; 9 bases match TRBD2. J gave up 7 bases and V 8 bases, and 11 bases lay outside the gene matches. Per the germline V gene, CDR1 is SNHLY and CDR2 is FYNNEI. This CDR3 is built from 15 residues. The CDR3 sequence: CASQIAGAPLGELFF. The CDR3 DNA reads TGTGCCAGCCAGATAGCGGGGGCCCCCCTCGGGGAGCTGTTTTTT.

The rearrangement joins TRBV7-2 to TRBJ2-1; TRBD2 might be the D (6 bases). Germline V gene lookup returns CDR1 SGHTA and CDR2 FQGNSA. This CDR3 comprises 15 residues. Trimming shortened V by 0 bases and J by 1 base, and 7 bases separated the two germline ends. As DNA, the CDR3 is TGTGCCAGCAGCTTAGCGGGACTTTCCTACAATGAGCAGTTCTTC. It encodes CASSLAGLSYNEQFF.

This clone rates as large (0.1 to 1%). This chain connects TRBV4-2 to TRBJ1-2; the D gene is possibly TRBD1 (5 bases). V lost 4 bases and J 6 bases, leaving 24 bases between the germline ends. This CDR3 comprises 17 residues. Germline V gene lookup returns CDR1 LGHNA and CDR2 YNFKEQ. This CDR3 is CASSPLGGVISRDGYTF. CDR3 DNA: TGTGCCAGCAGCCCTCTTGGGGGGGTGATTTCACGGGATGGCTACACCTTC.

By sample share, this clone is medium-sized. The CDR3 here is CASSPSPRQIYEQYV. CDR3 DNA sequence: TGTGCCAGCAGCCCCAGCCCCCGACAGATATACGAGCAGTACGTC. This chain links TRBV7-6 with TRBJ2-7; TRBD1 might be the D (5 bases). There are 15 residues in the CDR3. Germline CDR1 SGHVS, CDR2 FNYEAQ. V gave up 5 bases and J gave up 4 bases, with 18 bases separating them.

This chain links TRBV4-3 with TRBJ2-1; possibly TRBD1 for D (5 bases). The CDR3 loop spans 17 amino acids. With 1 base removed from V and 3 bases from J, the gap between germline ends came to 16 bases. Germline values: CDR1 LGHNA, CDR2 YSLEER. CDR3 in amino acids: CASSQVRAGNSYNEQFF. The CDR3 nucleotides are TGCGCCAGCAGCCAAGTTCGGGCAGGGAATAGCTACAATGAGCAGTTCTTC.

The chain recombines TRBV10-2 with TRBJ2-4, with D hard to call. The V end was cut by 0 bases, the J end by 13 bases, with 19 bases between. The CDR3 spans 15 residues. Germline values: CDR1 WSHSY, CDR2 SAAADI. CDR3 amino acids: CASSESKRPTTPQYF. For the CDR3, the DNA is TGCGCCAGCAGTGAGTCAAAGCGCCCAACTACCCCACAGTACTTC.

The chain couples TRBV18 to TRBJ2-5, with D uncertain. V was pared by 3 bases and J by 1 base, with 12 bases between. The CDR3 totals 15 residues. Germline CDR1 reads KGHSH; CDR2 reads LQKENI. CDR3 coding DNA: TGTGCCAGCTCACCCCCTACACTACCCCAAGAGACCCAGTACTTC. Protein sequence: CASSPPTLPQETQYF.

This clone is deemed medium-sized. This chain uses TRBV15 with TRBJ1-3; the D gene is possibly TRBD1 (6 bases). The CDR3 runs to 15 residues. V lost 7 bases and J lost 2, with 15 bases in between. Germline V gene lookup returns CDR1 LNHNV and CDR2 YYDKDF (reference sequence). In DNA form, the CDR3 reads TGTGCCACCAATCTTTCTCCAGGGGCTGGAAACACCATATATTTT. As protein: CATNLSPGAGNTIYF.

The chain is built from TRBV6-1 and TRBJ2-5, with 7 nucleotides matching TRBD2. The CDR3 has 15 residues. CDR1 is MNHNS, CDR2 SASEGT, per germline. V lost 5 bases and J lost 4; bases outside the gene matches: 10. CDR3 amino acids: CASSNPAGSGETQYF. The CDR3 DNA follows: TGTGCCAGCAGTAACCCAGCGGGATCGGGAGAGACCCAGTACTTC.

In this sample, this clone is medium-sized. V and J are TRBV5-8 and TRBJ2-7, with D possibly TRBD2 on 5 matching bases. This CDR3 is 16 amino acids long. The V gene's germline CDR1 is SGHTS and CDR2 YDEGEE. The V and J ends lost 6 bases and 2 bases respectively, with 21 bases between them. The chain's CDR3 is CASNPARVEITYEQYV. DNA of the CDR3: TGTGCCAGCAACCCAGCGCGGGTTGAAATTACCTACGAGCAGTACGTC.

By proportion, this clone is medium-sized. V and J are TRBV19 and TRBJ1-2; weak D call: TRBD1 (5 bases). The CDR3 has 16 amino acids. Between the trimmed V and J ends, which lost 6 bases and 5 bases, there was a span of 22 bases. Per the germline V gene, CDR1 is LNHDA and CDR2 is SQIVND (reference sequence). In nucleotides, the CDR3 is TGTGCCAGTAGGAGGATGACAGAAGTAAATCTATATGGCTACACCTTC. It is translated as CASRRMTEVNLYGYTF.

This clone has only a few counts. This chain joins TRBV5-4 and TRBJ1-1, with D unclear. Germline V gene lookup returns CDR1 SGHNT and CDR2 YYREEE (reference sequence). With 5 bases removed from V and 6 bases from J, the gap between germline ends came to 11 bases. The CDR3 length is 12 residues. The CDR3 DNA reads as TGTGCCAGCAGTCGAGGGAGATCTGAAGCTTTCTTT. Translating it yields CASSRGRSEAFF.

This chain joins TRBV28 and TRBJ2-3; a possible D gene is TRBD2 (7 bases). The CDR3 is made up of 15 amino acids. Germline lookup yields CDR1 MDHEN and CDR2 SYDVKM. Trimming removed 6 bases from V and 4 bases from J, with 17 bases in between. The CDR3 bases are TGTGCCAGCAGCGTCGGGGGGCCCCCAGCAGATACGCAGTATTTT. This sequence encodes CASSVGGPPADTQYF.

This clone qualifies as medium-sized. The V call is TRBV5-1, the J call TRBJ1-3; D perhaps matches TRBD1 (5 bases). V dropped 0 bases and J dropped 7 bases, with 29 bases sitting between them. The germline gives CDR1 SGHRS, CDR2 YFSETQ. The CDR3 covers 20 residues. The CDR3 sequence: CASSLASVRDGLRSGNTIYF. The CDR3, as DNA: TGCGCCAGCAGCTTGGCCTCAGTCAGGGACGGACTTCGCAGCGGGAACACCATATATTTT. The full variable domain, with the rest looked up from reference TRBV5-1 and TRBJ1-3, is KAGVTQTPRYLIKTRGQQVTLSCSPISGHRSVSWYQQTPGQGLQFLFEYFSETQRNKGNFPGRFSGRQFSNSRSEMNVSTLELGDSALYLCASSLASVRDGLRSGNTIYFGEGSWLTVV.

The rearrangement links TRBV27 to TRBJ2-3; TRBD1 aligns across 7 bases. CDR3 length: 15 residues. The germline gives CDR1 MNHEY, CDR2 SMNVEV (reference sequence). V lost 3 bases to trimming and J lost 2 bases; unmatched junction nucleotides: 5. The CDR3 spells CASSLTGSFTDTQYF. The CDR3 coding sequence is TGTGCCAGCAGTTTGACAGGGAGTTTCACAGATACGCAGTATTTT.

This clone was detected a few times. The chain couples TRBV11-2 to TRBJ2-5; D perhaps matches TRBD2 (6 bases). Germline-derived CDR1 and CDR2 are SGHAT and FQNNGV. V lost 5 bases to trimming and J lost 4 bases, with 17 bases between them. This CDR3 comprises 15 residues. The CDR3: CASSSLGSSGETQYF. CDR3 DNA: TGTGCCAGCAGCAGTCTCGGGAGTTCGGGAGAGACCCAGTACTTC.

The chain couples TRBV25-1 to TRBJ2-7; 14 positions match TRBD2. This CDR3 contains 15 residues. J gave up 3 bases and V 5 bases, and 3 bases lay outside the gene matches. Germline V CDR1 and CDR2: MGHDK, SYGVNS. The CDR3 DNA is TGTGCCAGCAGTTTTGGGACTAGCGGGGGCTACGAGCAGTACGTC. The encoded protein is CASSFGTSGGYEQYV.

This clone qualifies as medium-sized (0.01 to 0.1%). The rearrangement links TRBV28 to TRBJ2-7; 8 bases fit TRBD1. V lost 5 bases and J lost 6; bases outside the gene matches: 15. Germline loops: CDR1 MDHEN, CDR2 SYDVKM. This CDR3 spans 16 amino acids. The CDR3 spells CASSDRDRQFWGEQYV. CDR3 coding DNA: TGTGCCAGCAGTGACCGGGACAGGCAGTTTTGGGGCGAGCAGTACGTC.

This clone counts as medium-sized (0.01 to 0.1%). The chain links TRBV15 to TRBJ1-4, with D possibly being TRBD1 (6 bases). The CDR3 has 15 residues. Germline-derived CDR1 and CDR2 are LNHNV and YYDKDF (reference sequence). The germline V and J ends were trimmed by 2 bases and 3 bases, with 10 bases remaining between them. CDR3 loop: CATSRTGTANEKLFF. CDR3 nucleotide sequence: TGTGCCACCAGCAGAACAGGGACGGCTAATGAAAAACTGTTTTTT.

By frequency in the sample, this clone is medium-sized. J is TRBJ2-5 and V is TRBV15, with 11 bases matching TRBD2. In germline, CDR1 is LNHNV, CDR2 YYDKDF (reference sequence). Trimming cost V 0 bases and J 7 bases; bases outside gene matches: 10. CDR3 size: 17 residues. CDR3 sequence: CATSRDGSSGGARTQYF. CDR3 bases: TGTGCCACCAGCAGAGATGGGAGTAGCGGGGGGGCACGGACCCAGTACTTC.

The V call is TRBV7-9, the J call TRBJ2-1; the D is unclear. The CDR3 contains 16 residues. The V end was cut by 1 base, the J end by 3 bases, with 13 bases between. From germline, CDR1 is SEHNR and CDR2 FQNEAQ (reference sequence). CDR3 amino acids: CASSLGPLGLYNEQFF. For the CDR3, the DNA is TGTGCCAGCAGCTTAGGGCCCCTGGGCCTCTACAATGAGCAGTTCTTC.

By frequency in the sample, this clone is medium-sized (0.01 to 0.1%). This chain joins TRBV19 and TRBJ2-1; D perhaps matches TRBD2 (5 bases). Per the germline V gene, CDR1 is LNHDA and CDR2 is SQIVND (reference sequence). The V gene lost 3 bases and the J gene lost 9 bases, with 9 bases spanning the gap. The CDR3 consists of 12 residues. CDR3 region: CASSIPRGEQFF. The CDR3 bases are TGTGCCAGTAGTATCCCACGGGGTGAGCAGTTCTTC.

In its sample, this clone ranks as medium-sized. The V gene is TRBV28, the J gene TRBJ1-4, with D perhaps matching TRBD1 (5 bases). The CDR3 sequence is 15 residues long. Trimming cost V 3 bases and J 8 bases, with 16 bases left between them. Germline V CDR1 and CDR2: MDHEN, SYDVKM. The CDR3 sequence: CASSFYRGEDEKLFF. The DNA for the CDR3 is TGTGCCAGCAGTTTCTATCGAGGGGAGGACGAAAAACTGTTTTTT.

This clone occurred a few times. The rearrangement links TRBV4-2 to TRBJ1-6, with D uncertain. Germline CDR1 LGHNA, CDR2 YNFKEQ. This CDR3 has 16 amino acids. V lost 6 bases to trimming and J lost 5 bases, with 17 bases between them. CDR3 coding DNA: TGTGCCAGCAGATCAGTATACGGAGGACATAATTCACCCCTCCACTTT. It codes for CASRSVYGGHNSPLHF.

This clone was seen a few times. The chain has TRBV4-3 and TRBJ1-1; a possible D gene is TRBD1 (5 bases). V lost 0 bases and J 8 bases, leaving 10 bases between the germline ends. The length of the CDR3 is 13 residues. In germline, CDR1 is LGHNA, CDR2 YSLEER. The CDR3 loop is CASSQDRGGEAFF. As DNA, the CDR3 is TGCGCCAGCAGCCAAGATCGGGGGGGGGAAGCTTTCTTT.

By share, this clone ranks as medium-sized. In nucleotides, the CDR3 is TGTGCCAGCAGCCCCTCGGACAGCTCCTATAATTCACCCCTCCACTTT. This gives the protein CASSPSDSSYNSPLHF. This sequence joins TRBV27 and TRBJ1-6; D possibly corresponds to TRBD1 (6 bases). Per germline, CDR1 MNHEY and CDR2 SMNVEV (reference sequence). This CDR3 comprises 16 residues. V shed 6 bases and J shed 0 bases, with 12 bases lying between them.

This rearrangement joins TRBV7-6 to TRBJ1-4; 11 bases are shared with TRBD1. Per germline, CDR1 SGHVS and CDR2 FNYEAQ. With V trimmed by 6 bases and J by 7 bases, 7 bases remained unmatched. The CDR3 loop spans 15 amino acids. The DNA for the CDR3 is TGTGCCAGCAGACCCGGACAGGGGGCTCTTGAAAAACTGTTTTTT. The encoded protein is CASRPGQGALEKLFF.